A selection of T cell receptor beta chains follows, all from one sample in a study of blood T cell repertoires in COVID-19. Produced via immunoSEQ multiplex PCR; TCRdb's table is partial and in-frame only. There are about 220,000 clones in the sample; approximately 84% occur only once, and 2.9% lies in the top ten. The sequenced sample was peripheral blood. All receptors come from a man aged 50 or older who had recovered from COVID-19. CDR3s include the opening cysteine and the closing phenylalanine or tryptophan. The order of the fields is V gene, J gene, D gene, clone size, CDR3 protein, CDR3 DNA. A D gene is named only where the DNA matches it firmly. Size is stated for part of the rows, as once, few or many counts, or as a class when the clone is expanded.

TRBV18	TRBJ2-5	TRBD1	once	CASSPIQGVETQYF	TGTGCCAGCTCACCGATACAGGGGGTAGAGACCCAGTACTTC
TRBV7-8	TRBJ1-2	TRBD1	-	CASSLGGQGDGYTF	TGTGCCAGCAGCTTAGGAGGACAGGGGGATGGCTACACCTTC
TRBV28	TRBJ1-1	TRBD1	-	CASNLPGQANTEAFF	TGTGCCAGCAACCTTCCGGGACAGGCGAACACTGAAGCTTTCTTT
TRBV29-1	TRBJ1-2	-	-	CSVEPGGGYGYTF	TGCAGCGTTGAACCCGGGGGGGGCTATGGCTACACCTTC
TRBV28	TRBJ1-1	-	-	CASRLRTGGMNTEAFF	TGTGCCAGCAGACTTCGGACGGGGGGCATGAACACTGAAGCTTTCTTT
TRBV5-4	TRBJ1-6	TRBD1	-	CASSGDRGGSYNSPLHF	TGTGCCAGCAGCGGGGACAGGGGAGGCTCCTATAATTCACCCCTCCACTTT
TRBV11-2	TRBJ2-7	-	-	CASSLSDYSSYEQYF	TGTGCCAGCAGCTTATCGGACTATAGCTCCTACGAGCAGTACTTC
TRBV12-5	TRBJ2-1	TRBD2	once	CASGSPSGRATNSYNEQFF	TGTGCTAGTGGATCGCCTAGCGGGAGGGCCACAAACTCCTACAATGAGCAGTTCTTC
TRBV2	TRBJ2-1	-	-	CASSETRDNEQFF	TGTGCCAGCAGTGAAACTCGAGACAATGAGCAGTTCTTC
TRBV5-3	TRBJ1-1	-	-	CARSCREAFF	TGTGCCAGAAGCTGCCGGGAGGCTTTCTTT
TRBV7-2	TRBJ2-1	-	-	CASSQKTGREQFF	TGTGCCAGCAGCCAAAAGACCGGCAGGGAGCAGTTCTTC
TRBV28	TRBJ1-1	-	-	CASSSGGGWTEAFF	TGTGCCAGCAGCTCCGGCGGGGGTTGGACTGAAGCTTTCTTT
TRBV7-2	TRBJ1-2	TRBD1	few	CASSAQPGQGAGYGYTF	TGTGCCAGCAGCGCCCAACCGGGACAGGGGGCAGGTTATGGCTACACCTTC
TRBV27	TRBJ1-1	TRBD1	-	CASSLRTGRNTEAFF	TGTGCCAGCAGTTTAAGGACAGGCAGGAACACTGAAGCTTTCTTT
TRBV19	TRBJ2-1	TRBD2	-	CASSIGLAASYNEQFF	TGTGCCAGTAGTATCGGACTAGCGGCCTCCTACAATGAGCAGTTCTTC
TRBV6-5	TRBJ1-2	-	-	CASSPDSSYGYTF	TGTGCCAGCAGTCCCGACAGTAGCTATGGCTACACCTTC
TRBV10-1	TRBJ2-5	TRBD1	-	CASSESFLRGETQYF	TGCGCCAGCAGTGAGTCGTTTCTCAGGGGGGAGACCCAGTACTTC
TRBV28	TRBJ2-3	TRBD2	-	CASNSLAGTRRLVSTDTQYF	TGTGCCAGCAATTCCCTAGCGGGAACACGCCGGTTAGTAAGCACAGATACGCAGTATTTT
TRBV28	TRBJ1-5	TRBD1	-	CASSLQGGNNQPQHF	TGTGCCAGCAGTTTGCAGGGGGGAAACAATCAGCCCCAGCATTTT
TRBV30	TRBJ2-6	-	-	CAWTGSGANVLTF	TGTGCCTGGACCGGGTCTGGGGCCAACGTCCTGACTTTC
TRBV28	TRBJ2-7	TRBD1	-	CASKVFRQGAGEQYF	TGTGCCAGCAAAGTTTTCCGACAGGGGGCTGGGGAGCAGTACTTC
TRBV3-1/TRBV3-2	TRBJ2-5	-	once	CASSQGTSQQETQYF	TGTGCCAGCAGCCAAGGGACTTCCCAACAAGAGACCCAGTACTTC
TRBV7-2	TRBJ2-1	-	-	CASSQERDNEQFF	TGTGCCAGCTCCCAGGAGCGGGACAATGAGCAGTTCTTC
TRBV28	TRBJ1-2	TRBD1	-	CASSSAGTVNYGYTF	TGTGCCAGCAGTTCCGCCGGGACAGTCAACTATGGCTACACCTTC
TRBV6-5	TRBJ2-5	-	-	CASSYTGGGSLKTQYF	TGTGCCAGCAGTTACACGGGGGGCGGGAGTCTGAAGACCCAGTACTTC
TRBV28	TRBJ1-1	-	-	CASSLVAGRYTEAFF	TGTGCCAGCAGTTTAGTGGCAGGGCGGTACACTGAAGCTTTCTTT
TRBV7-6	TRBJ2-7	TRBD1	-	CASSLFNRGGNEQYF	TGTGCCAGCAGCTTATTTAACAGGGGTGGCAACGAGCAGTACTTC
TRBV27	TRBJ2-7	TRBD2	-	CASSPGLALSPHYEQYF	TGTGCCAGCAGCCCCGGACTAGCGCTTTCCCCGCACTACGAGCAGTACTTC
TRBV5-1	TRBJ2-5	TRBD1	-	CASSHKAGQGQETQYF	TGCGCCAGCAGCCACAAGGCGGGACAGGGTCAAGAGACCCAGTACTTC
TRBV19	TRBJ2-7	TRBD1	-	CASADGTGNYWEQYF	TGTGCCAGTGCCGATGGGACAGGGAATTATTGGGAGCAGTACTTC
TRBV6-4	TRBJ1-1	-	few	CATKGAGNTEAFF	TGTGCCACCAAGGGTGCGGGAAACACTGAAGCTTTCTTT
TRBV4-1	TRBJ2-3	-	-	CASSQDMGAFLPDTQYF	TGCGCCAGCAGCCAAGACATGGGAGCTTTCCTGCCGGATACGCAGTATTTT
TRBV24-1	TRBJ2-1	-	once	CATSVGLYNEQFF	TGTGCCACCAGTGTGGGACTGTACAATGAGCAGTTCTTC
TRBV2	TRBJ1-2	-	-	CASGIGDGYTF	TGTGCCAGCGGGATCGGGGATGGCTACACCTTC
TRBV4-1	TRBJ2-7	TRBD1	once	CASSQGQGLGYEQYF	TGCGCCAGCAGCCAAGGACAGGGCTTAGGTTACGAGCAGTACTTC
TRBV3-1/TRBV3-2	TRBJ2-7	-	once	CASSQVPGNYEQYF	TGTGCCAGCAGCCAAGTCCCAGGGAACTACGAGCAGTACTTC
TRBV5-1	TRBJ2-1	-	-	CASSSRDPYNEQFF	TGCGCCAGCAGCTCCCGGGATCCTTACAATGAGCAGTTCTTC
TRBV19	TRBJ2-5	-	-	CASSIALGLETQYF	TGTGCCAGTAGTATAGCGCTGGGGCTAGAGACCCAGTACTTC
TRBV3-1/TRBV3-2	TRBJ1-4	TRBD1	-	CASSQQGARGEKLFF	TGTGCCAGCAGCCAACAGGGGGCTCGGGGTGAAAAACTGTTTTTT
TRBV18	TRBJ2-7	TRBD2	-	CASSPPTSGRDEQYF	TGTGCCAGCTCACCACCGACTAGCGGGAGGGACGAGCAGTACTTC
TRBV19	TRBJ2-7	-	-	CASSTGGRWSEQYF	TGTGCCAGTAGCACTGGGGGGAGATGGTCCGAACAGTACTTC
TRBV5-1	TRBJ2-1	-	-	CASSLAAPRDEQFF	TGCGCCAGCAGCTTGGCGGCGCCCAGGGATGAGCAGTTCTTC
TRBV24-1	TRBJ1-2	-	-	CATSDPGWGYTF	TGTGCCACCAGTGATCCAGGGTGGGGCTACACCTTC
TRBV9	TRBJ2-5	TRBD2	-	CASSVDPGGLAGSRTQYF	TGTGCCAGCAGCGTAGATCCCGGAGGGCTAGCGGGTAGCAGGACCCAGTACTTC
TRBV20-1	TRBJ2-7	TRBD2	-	CSASPILTAGGPHEQYF	TGCAGTGCTAGTCCAATCTTAACGGCGGGAGGGCCCCACGAGCAGTACTTC